Listed below are T cell receptor beta chains from one sample, sequenced in a study of T cell responses to AZD1222 COVID-19 vaccine. Profiling relied on immunoSEQ multiplex PCR, and the TCRdb table lists in-frame clones only, not all of them. The repertoire has some 25,000 clones, about 88% of them found once; the top ten carry about 8%. The specimen comprised peripheral blood, sampled 28 days after the second AZD1222 dose. The receptors stem from an adult who received the AZD1222 COVID-19 vaccine. Each CDR3 is given with its conserved first and last residue. A D gene is named only where the DNA matches it firmly. Only some rows state a clone size, as once, few, many or a class for expanded clones.

D gene | J gene | V gene | clone size | CDR3 protein | CDR3 DNA
- | TRBJ1-6 | TRBV3-1/TRBV3-2 | - | CASSQVVQGNSPLHF | TGTGCCAGCAGCCAAGTAGTCCAGGGGAATTCACCCCTCCACTTT
- | TRBJ1-1 | TRBV12-5 | - | CASGLEVNTEAFF | TGTGCTAGTGGTTTGGAAGTGAACACTGAAGCTTTCTTT
- | TRBJ1-4 | TRBV5-6 | few | CASSFGGHINEKLFF | TGTGCCAGCAGCTTCGGGGGGCACATCAATGAAAAACTGTTTTTT
- | TRBJ1-1 | TRBV9 | - | CASSSTGTTEAFF | TGTGCCAGCAGCTCCACAGGAACGACTGAAGCTTTCTTT
- | TRBJ1-6 | TRBV6-5 | - | CASSYSPDSYSPLHF | TGTGCCAGCAGTTACTCGCCGGATAGCTATTCACCCCTCCACTTT
- | TRBJ2-3 | TRBV3-1/TRBV3-2 | - | CASSQDRYTQYF | TGTGCCAGCAGCCAAGATAGGTATACGCAGTATTTT
- | TRBJ1-5 | TRBV6-5 | - | CASSYVGVNQPQHF | TGTGCCAGCAGTTACGTCGGAGTGAATCAGCCCCAGCATTTT
TRBD2 | TRBJ2-2 | TRBV5-1 | - | CASSRTSGNTGELFF | TGCGCCAGCAGTCGGACTAGCGGTAACACCGGGGAGCTGTTTTTT
TRBD2 | TRBJ2-1 | TRBV7-3 | - | CASSLIGVLGLGAYNEQFF | TGTGCCAGCAGCTTAATCGGTGTTTTGGGACTAGGTGCCTACAATGAGCAGTTCTTC
- | TRBJ2-2 | TRBV5-1 | - | CASSLSTGELFF | TGCGCCAGCAGCTTGTCCACCGGGGAGCTGTTTTTT
- | TRBJ2-1 | TRBV7-3 | - | CASSLNNEQFF | TGTGCCAGCAGTCTTAACAATGAGCAGTTCTTC
TRBD2 | TRBJ2-7 | TRBV11-2 | - | CASSFSGLGVREQYF | TGTGCCAGCAGCTTTTCGGGACTAGGGGTAAGAGAGCAGTACTTC
- | TRBJ2-2 | TRBV2 | - | CASNKGITGELFF | TGTGCCAGCAACAAAGGGATTACCGGGGAGCTGTTTTTT
TRBD2 | TRBJ2-1 | TRBV7-9 | once | CASSSRPGLVSGEQFF | TGTGCCAGCAGCTCTAGGCCGGGACTAGTCAGTGGTGAGCAGTTCTTC
TRBD1 | TRBJ2-2 | TRBV19 | - | CASSLRDRAFTGELFF | TGTGCCAGTAGTCTACGGGACAGGGCGTTCACCGGGGAGCTGTTTTTT
TRBD1 | TRBJ1-2 | TRBV27 | - | CASRRTGGDYGYTF | TGTGCCAGCAGGAGGACAGGAGGTGACTATGGCTACACCTTC